The rows below give T cell receptor beta chains drawn from one sample of a study of blood T cell repertoires in COVID-19. Profiled with immunoSEQ multiplex PCR; TCRdb holds only in-frame clones, not every one. In the table there are around 230,000 clones, about 82% of which are singletons. Sequencing input: peripheral blood. Every receptor here comes from a middle-aged man with COVID-19, enrolled during active disease. The CDR3 runs from the conserved cysteine through the conserved F or W. A D gene is named only where the DNA matches it firmly. The size field is filled for only some rows; it gives once, few, many or a size class.

d_gene	v_gene	j_gene	abundance	CDR3aa	CDR3nt
.	TRBV3-1/TRBV3-2	TRBJ1-3	few	CASSLGLSGNTIYF	TGTGCCAGCAGCCTGGGCCTTTCCGGAAACACCATATATTTT
.	TRBV7-2	TRBJ2-3	.	CASSSSGRADTQYF	TGTGCCAGCAGCTCCAGTGGGCGCGCAGATACGCAGTATTTT
TRBD1	TRBV28	TRBJ2-2	.	CASRIQGAFGTGELFF	TGTGCCAGCAGGATCCAGGGGGCATTTGGCACCGGGGAGCTGTTTTTT
TRBD2	TRBV7-2	TRBJ2-1	.	CASSLTSGGIYNEQFF	TGTGCCAGCAGCCTAACTAGCGGGGGGATATACAATGAGCAGTTCTTC
.	TRBV2	TRBJ2-7	.	CASSDDSSTYF	TGTGCCAGCAGTGACGACTCCTCTACGTACTTC
TRBD1	TRBV7-9	TRBJ1-2	once	CASSLGDRGNYGYTF	TGTGCCAGCAGCTTAGGTGACAGGGGAAACTATGGCTACACCTTC
.	TRBV11-3	TRBJ2-1	.	CASSLPGGNEQFF	TGTGCCAGCAGCTTACCCGGGGGCAATGAGCAGTTCTTC
TRBD2	TRBV7-7	TRBJ2-7	.	CASSLSQGGPYEQYF	TGTGCTAGCAGCTTAAGTCAGGGAGGGCCCTACGAGCAGTACTTC
TRBD1	TRBV7-7	TRBJ2-7	.	CASSSHRQGEQYF	TGTGCTAGCAGCTCCCACCGACAGGGCGAGCAGTACTTC
TRBD1	TRBV18	TRBJ1-2	once	CASSPRQGADEGYTF	TGTGCCAGCTCACCTAGACAGGGGGCGGATGAAGGCTACACCTTC
.	TRBV27	TRBJ2-7	.	CASKRYTTSYEQYF	TGTGCCAGCAAAAGGTACACTACTTCCTACGAGCAGTACTTC
TRBD2	TRBV3-1/TRBV3-2	TRBJ2-5	.	CASSPQRGGWETQYF	TGTGCCAGCAGCCCACAACGGGGGGGATGGGAGACCCAGTACTTC
TRBD1	TRBV7-6	TRBJ1-5	.	CASTSDDRGRQPQHF	TGTGCCAGCACCTCCGATGACAGGGGGCGTCAGCCCCAGCATTTT